This record covers a single T cell receptor (beta chain). The data are from a study of blood T cell repertoires in COVID-19. Study overall: PBMCs, B-cell-depleted T cells, or T cells were the source of the cDNA or gDNA that made up the material.

Germline V CDR1 and CDR2: MGHRA, YSYEKL. V was pared by 4 bases and J by 15 bases, with 13 bases between. There are 12 residues in the CDR3. In the original workflow: Estimation of nucleated cell counts was performed using reference gene primer amplification. Measured with immunoSEQ multiplex PCR; TCRdb has only the in-frame clones, and not every one. V, J and clone size were drawn from that table, and D and trimming were deduced from the DNA. The sample has 200,000 or so clones, 85% to 90% seen once. Enrolment of Seattle patients took place during active infection, and they were followed longitudinally.

Specimen: peripheral blood. This sequence joins TRBV4-1 and TRBJ1-6, with D tentatively TRBD1 (6 bases). The source is a man under 40 with COVID-19, enrolled during active disease. As DNA, the CDR3 is TGCGCCAGCAGCCCTGAGGGGGGGCTCCTCCACTTT. Its protein product is CASSPEGGLLHF.